Each of the 17 T cell receptor beta chains below was sequenced from the same sample in a study of technical replicates of blood from a handful of donors. Here immunoSEQ multiplex PCR was the method, and the copy in TCRdb shows in-frame clones only, minus some. Of tens of thousands of clones in the sample, almost 99% were seen once. Sequenced: T cells isolated from PBMCs. The receptor source for this set is a human donor in good health.

The chain joins TRBV30 to TRBJ1-5; D is perhaps TRBD1 (6 bases). The CDR3 runs to 16 residues. From germline, CDR1 is GTSNPN and CDR2 SVGIG (reference sequence). Trimming took off 4 bases at V and 1 base at J, with 17 bases between the two ends. The CDR3 DNA sequence: TGTGCCTGGACTCAGGGGAATCCTCTAAGCAATCAGCCCCAGCATTTT. It specifies CAWTQGNPLSNQPQHF.

The V gene is TRBV6-1, the J gene TRBJ1-5, with D possibly TRBD1 on 6 matching bases. The CDR3 has 15 residues. The germline gives CDR1 MNHNS, CDR2 SASEGT. Deletions cut 4 bases from V and 0 bases from J, with 10 bases between. The CDR3 DNA sequence: TGTGCCAGCAGTGGGGGGGGACATAGCAATCAGCCCCAGCATTTT. Encoded protein: CASSGGGHSNQPQHF.

J is TRBJ2-7 and V is TRBV20-1; D remains unclear. In germline, CDR1 is DFQATT, CDR2 SNEGSKA (reference sequence). This CDR3 contains 10 residues. The V end was cut by 3 bases, the J end by 4 bases, with 4 bases between. The CDR3, as DNA: TGCAGTGCTAGCCTATACGAGCAGTACTTC. Its translation: CSASLYEQYF.

This clone was observed once. This chain joins TRBV20-1 and TRBJ2-5, with D unresolved. The CDR3 spans 11 residues. Deletions cut 2 bases from V and 2 bases from J, with 3 bases between. The germline V gene encodes CDR1 DFQATT and CDR2 SNEGSKA (reference sequence). CDR3 amino acids: CSARPQETQYF. CDR3 bases: TGCAGTGCTAGACCACAAGAGACCCAGTACTTC.

The V and J genes are TRBV6-8 and TRBJ1-1; D may be TRBD1 (5 bases). Per the germline V gene, CDR1 is MNHGY and CDR2 is SAAAGT. This CDR3 is built from 11 residues. The V end lost 10 bases, the J end lost 3 bases, and 9 bases lay between the germline ends. Written as DNA, the CDR3 is TGTGCCAATCAGGGTTACACTGAAGCTTTCTTT. Translating it yields CANQGYTEAFF.

This rearrangement joins TRBV5-1 to TRBJ2-7, with 7 bases fitting TRBD2. This CDR3 is built from 15 residues. Germline values: CDR1 SGHRS, CDR2 YFSETQ. The V and J ends lost 4 bases and 4 bases, in that order; junction bases with no gene match: 11. In DNA, the CDR3 is TGCGCCAGCAGCCCGGGGGAACTAGCGAGATACGAGCAGTACTTC. It codes for CASSPGELARYEQYF.

This sequence joins TRBV5-4 and TRBJ2-7, with D possibly matching TRBD2 (5 bases). Germline CDR1 and CDR2: SGHNT and YYREEE (reference sequence). This CDR3 is 13 amino acids long. Trimming stripped 4 bases from V and 6 bases from J, with 14 bases between. The CDR3 coding sequence is TGTGCCAGCAGCCGTTACAGCGGCGGCGAGCAGTACTTC. Protein: CASSRYSGGEQYF.

This chain joins TRBV19 and TRBJ2-5; 9 bases are a match to TRBD1. V lost 5 bases and J lost 4; bases outside the gene matches: 8. The CDR3 length is 15 residues. CDR1 is LNHDA and CDR2 is SQIVND in the germline V gene (reference sequence). The CDR3 DNA reads TGTGCCAGTAGTGGGGGACAGGGCAGTGGAGAGACCCAGTACTTC. Encoded protein: CASSGGQGSGETQYF.

For the CDR3, the DNA is TGTGCCAGCAAAGTGACTAGCGGGAGTTTCTACGAGCAGTACTTC. Encoded protein: CASKVTSGSFYEQYF. The J gene is TRBJ2-7, the V gene TRBV2; TRBD2 aligns across 12 bases. After removal of 7 bases from V and 3 bases from J, the junction contained 7 bases not matched to a gene. The CDR3 totals 15 residues. Germline CDR1 reads SNHLY; CDR2 reads FYNNEI.

The CDR3 DNA reads TGTGCCAGCAGACTCCGGGACTACAATGAGCAGTTCTTC. Translating gives CASRLRDYNEQFF. The chain employs TRBV28 and TRBJ2-1, with D perhaps TRBD2 (5 bases). This CDR3 has 13 amino acids. CDR1 is MDHEN, CDR2 SYDVKM, per germline. V lost 6 bases and J 3 bases, leaving 9 bases between the germline ends. The variable domain in full, with the rest retrieved from reference TRBV28 and TRBJ2-1, is DVKVTQSSRYLVKRTGEKVFLECVQDMDHENMFWYRQDPGLGLRLIYFSYDVKMKEKGDIPEGYSVSREKKERFSLILESASTNQTSMYLCASRLRDYNEQFFGPGTRLTVL.

This chain joins TRBV30 and TRBJ2-7; D is unresolved. V was trimmed by 2 bases and J by 6 bases, leaving 11 bases between them. The V gene's germline CDR1 is GTSNPN and CDR2 SVGIG (reference sequence). This CDR3 comprises 12 residues. The CDR3 loop reads CAWSKRSAEQYF. CDR3 sequence (DNA): TGTGCCTGGAGTAAGAGGAGTGCCGAGCAGTACTTC.

V is TRBV10-3 and J is TRBJ2-1; 8 bases align to TRBD2. This CDR3 spans 16 amino acids. Germline CDR1 and CDR2: ENHRY and SYGVKD. The V and J ends lost 4 bases and 5 bases, in that order; junction bases with no gene match: 10. For the CDR3, the DNA is TGTGCCATCAGTGGCACCCCTAGCGGGTCAAACAATGAGCAGTTCTTC. It translates to CAISGTPSGSNNEQFF.

This clone occurred once. The gene calls are TRBV28 and TRBJ2-7, with 7 bases fitting TRBD2. The CDR3 runs to 15 residues. Germline CDR1 reads MDHEN; CDR2 reads SYDVKM. Trimming took 6 bases from V and 2 from J; bases not matched to a gene: 10. This CDR3 reads CASSPGPTSTYEQYF. CDR3 nucleotide sequence: TGTGCCAGCAGCCCCGGACCGACTAGCACCTACGAGCAGTACTTC.

V is TRBV29-1 and J is TRBJ2-1, with TRBD1 matching 9 bases. V was pared by 7 bases and J by 6 bases, with 4 bases of the junction left unmatched. The length of the CDR3 is 12 residues. Germline V gives CDR1 SQVTM, CDR2 ANQGSEA. CDR3 sequence: CSGGQGLNEQFF. The CDR3 nucleotides read TGCAGCGGTGGACAGGGGCTCAATGAGCAGTTCTTC.

The chain combines TRBV30 with TRBJ2-7, with 7 bases aligning to TRBD2. Germline CDR1 GTSNPN, CDR2 SVGIG (reference sequence). This CDR3 contains 15 residues. V was clipped by 0 bases and J by 6 bases; unmatched bases: 11. CDR3 sequence reads: CAWSVLARELSEQYF. The CDR3 nucleotides read TGTGCCTGGAGTGTACTGGCGCGGGAGTTAAGCGAGCAGTACTTC. Complete variable domain (other parts from reference TRBV30 and TRBJ2-7): SQTIHQWPATLVQPVGSPLSLECTVEGTSNPNLYWYRQAAGRGLQLLFYSVGIGQISSEVPQNLSASRPQDRQFILSSKKLLLSDSGFYLCAWSVLARELSEQYFGPGTRLTVT.

The chain uses TRBV6-5 and TRBJ2-7, with 7 bases fitting TRBD1. The CDR3 length is 14 residues. Trimming at V came to 0 bases and at J to 3 bases, leaving 2 bases not matched to a gene. Germline assignment: CDR1 MNHEY and CDR2 SVGAGI. The DNA for the CDR3 is TGTGCCAGCAGTTACTCGGCAGGGGGCTACGAGCAGTACTTC. Translated, it gives CASSYSAGGYEQYF.

The sample holds one count of this clone. The J gene is TRBJ2-1, the V gene TRBV7-3, with 7 bases matching TRBD2. Looked up from germline, CDR1 is SGHTA and CDR2 is FQGTGA. The CDR3 totals 14 residues. J lost 7 bases, V lost 5 bases, and 8 bases had no gene match. CDR3 residues: CASSIAGLGNEQFF. CDR3 DNA sequence: TGTGCCAGCAGCATAGCGGGCCTTGGGAATGAGCAGTTCTTC.